The next 32 T cell receptor beta chains were all read from a single sample in a study of blood T cell repertoires in COVID-19. Sequencing was performed with immunoSEQ multiplex PCR; in TCRdb, only in-frame clones are kept and a portion is missing. The table lists just over 150,000 clones, over 70% of them singletons. Sequenced sample: peripheral blood. All receptors come from a man in his sixties with acute or convalescent COVID-19.

This rearrangement joins TRBV6-2 or TRBV6-3 to TRBJ2-2; the match to TRBD2 covers 14 bases. The J segment lost 4 bases and the V segment lost 2 bases, leaving 9 bases of the junction unmatched. There are 19 residues in the CDR3. The V gene's germline CDR1 is MNHEY and CDR2 SVGEGT. CDR3 sequence reads: CASSYDPGTSGSRTGELFF. In DNA, the CDR3 is TGTGCCAGCAGTTACGATCCAGGGACTAGCGGGAGCCGCACCGGGGAGCTGTTTTTT.

This chain connects TRBV19 to TRBJ1-2, with 9 bases that match TRBD1. CDR3 length equals 14 residues. Germline trimming cut 4 bases from V and 8 bases from J; bases unmatched to any gene: 8. Germline V CDR1 and CDR2: LNHDA, SQIVND (reference sequence). The CDR3 sequence is CASSTGQGLGGYTF. In DNA, the CDR3 is TGTGCCAGTAGTACTGGACAGGGGTTAGGCGGCTACACCTTC.

The chain is built from TRBV21-1 and TRBJ1-1. TRBV21-1 is a listed pseudogene. This CDR3 spans 16 amino acids. CDR3 sequence reads: CASSARRGRAGTEAFF. In nucleotides, the CDR3 is TGTGCCAGCAGCGCGCGGAGGGGGAGGGCGGGGACTGAAGCTTTCTTT.

In this sample, this clone turned up once. The CDR3 nucleotides read TGTGCCAGCACGGACAACTTGAACACTGAAGCTTTCTTT. Translated, it gives CASTDNLNTEAFF. The chain joins TRBV18 to TRBJ1-1; D might be TRBD1 (5 bases). The CDR3 totals 13 residues. V lost 8 bases and J 0 bases, leaving 10 bases between the germline ends. CDR1 and CDR2 from the germline V gene are KGHSH and LQKENI.

This clone has a single count. The chain recombines TRBV7-9 with TRBJ2-1; D gene uncertain. CDR1 and CDR2 from the germline V gene are SEHNR and FQNEAQ (reference sequence). This CDR3 contains 12 residues. V shed 5 bases and J shed 7 bases, with 9 bases lying between them. The CDR3 bases are TGTGCCAGCAGCCGCACAGAGAATGAGCAGTTCTTC. Protein: CASSRTENEQFF.

This clone occurred a few times. The genes are TRBV5-6 and TRBJ2-7; the D is unclear. The CDR3 runs to 13 residues. Trimming pared 2 bases from V and 3 bases from J, leaving 9 bases between. Germline CDR1 is SGHDT and CDR2 is YYEEEE. The CDR3 coding sequence is TGTGCCAGCAGCTTAGACTCGATCTACGAGCAGTACTTC. Its translation is CASSLDSIYEQYF. Full variable domain (rest looked up from reference TRBV5-6 and TRBJ2-7): DAGVTQSPTHLIKTRGQQVTLRCSPKSGHDTVSWYQQALGQGPQFIFQYYEEEERQRGNFPDRFSGHQFPNYSSELNVNALLLGDSALYLCASSLDSIYEQYFGPGTRLTVT.

The chain carries TRBV18 and TRBJ1-5; D remains ambiguous. Germline CDR1 and CDR2: KGHSH and LQKENI. CDR3 size: 13 residues. The ends were cut back, 2 bases at V and 6 bases at J, with 8 bases in the middle. The CDR3 loop reads CASSPGGGQPQHF. CDR3 coding DNA: TGTGCCAGCTCACCAGGAGGAGGTCAGCCCCAGCATTTT.

The chain couples TRBV30 to TRBJ2-7; 7 bases agree with TRBD1. Germline assignment: CDR1 GTSNPN and CDR2 SVGIG (reference sequence). The CDR3 loop spans 12 amino acids. The V and J ends lost 2 bases and 2 bases, in that order; junction bases with no gene match: 0. CDR3 in DNA: TGTGCCTGGAGTAGGGGGCCCTACGAGCAGTACTTC. It translates to CAWSRGPYEQYF. The full variable domain, rest sourced from reference TRBV30 and TRBJ2-7, is SQTIHQWPATLVQPVGSPLSLECTVEGTSNPNLYWYRQAAGRGLQLLFYSVGIGQISSEVPQNLSASRPQDRQFILSSKKLLLSDSGFYLCAWSRGPYEQYFGPGTRLTVT.

The rearrangement uses TRBV29-1 and TRBJ1-3; TRBD1 aligns across 11 bases. The V gene's germline CDR1 is SQVTM and CDR2 ANQGSEA. V shed 7 bases and J 4 bases; nucleotides not matched to a gene: 6. There are 14 residues in the CDR3. The CDR3 nucleotides read TGCAGCGCCCGGGACAGGGGGATGGGAAACACCATATATTTT. Its protein is CSARDRGMGNTIYF.

The rearrangement joins TRBV19 to TRBJ2-6; 9 bases are shared with TRBD1. Losses at the gene ends were 5 bases for V and 4 bases for J; bases not matched to a gene: 12. The CDR3 consists of 18 residues. The V gene's germline CDR1 is LNHDA and CDR2 SQIVND (reference sequence). The CDR3 nucleotides read TGTGCCAGTAGTCTAAGCACAGGGGGCGCGGGAGGGGCCAACGTCCTGACTTTC. Translating gives CASSLSTGGAGGANVLTF.

This clone occurred a few times. V gene TRBV4-1 combines with J gene TRBJ2-7, with D perhaps matching TRBD2 (6 bases). V gave up 2 bases and J gave up 0 bases, with 8 bases separating them. The CDR3 is 14 residues long. The germline gives CDR1 MGHRA, CDR2 YSYEKL. The CDR3 protein is CASSQWGDSYEQYF. CDR3 nucleotide sequence: TGCGCCAGCAGCCAATGGGGGGACTCCTACGAGCAGTACTTC.

The chain recombines TRBV9 with TRBJ2-2; the match to TRBD1 covers 10 bases. After removal of 4 bases from V and 5 bases from J, the junction contained 5 bases not matched to a gene. The CDR3 has 15 residues. Germline V gene lookup returns CDR1 SGDLS and CDR2 YYNGEE. CDR3 DNA sequence: TGTGCCAGCAGCTCCCGGGACAGGGGAACCGGGGAGCTGTTTTTT. Protein: CASSSRDRGTGELFF. The full variable domain, rest sourced from reference TRBV9 and TRBJ2-2, is DSGVTQTPKHLITATGQRVTLRCSPRSGDLSVYWYQQSLDQGLQFLIQYYNGEERAKGNILERFSAQQFPDLHSELNLSSLELGDSALYFCASSSRDRGTGELFFGEGSRLTVL.

In this sample, this clone turned up once. The chain has TRBV3-1 (or the pseudogene TRBV3-2) and TRBJ2-1; unclear D gene. Trimming cost V 0 bases and J 10 bases, with 10 bases left between them. The CDR3 is 13 residues long. From germline, CDR1 is LGHDT and CDR2 YNNKEL (reference sequence). CDR3: CASSQDELREQFF. The CDR3 DNA reads as TGTGCCAGCAGCCAAGATGAACTACGCGAGCAGTTCTTC.

CDR3 sequence reads: CAWSPPGGPLIQPQHF. For the CDR3, the DNA is TGTGCCTGGAGCCCGCCAGGGGGCCCCCTAATCCAGCCCCAGCATTTT. The chain has TRBV30 and TRBJ1-5; 8 bases match TRBD1. Germline V lookup: CDR1 GTSNPN, CDR2 SVGIG (reference sequence). Germline trimming cut 3 bases from V and 7 bases from J; bases unmatched to any gene: 14. This CDR3 comprises 16 residues.

The rearrangement links TRBV24-1 to TRBJ2-3; unclear D gene. Looked up from germline, CDR1 is KGHDR and CDR2 is SFDVKD. The CDR3 contains 14 residues. V gave up 4 bases and J gave up 7 bases, with 14 bases separating them. The CDR3 DNA follows: TGTGCCACCAGTGACCCCCGACTGCCGTATACGCAGTATTTT. It translates to CATSDPRLPYTQYF.

V is TRBV4-3 and J is TRBJ2-5, with unresolved D. CDR3 size: 15 residues. The germline gives CDR1 LGHNA, CDR2 YSLEER. Trimming shortened V by 1 base and J by 3 bases, and 12 bases separated the two germline ends. CDR3 loop: CASSQGPERKETQYF. The CDR3 DNA reads as TGCGCCAGCAGCCAAGGGCCGGAGAGAAAAGAGACCCAGTACTTC.

This clone was observed a handful of times. The V and J genes are TRBV7-8 and TRBJ1-2; 7 positions agree with TRBD1. Per the germline V gene, CDR1 is SGHVS and CDR2 is FQNEAQ. Unmatched junction bases numbered 13, after V lost 5 bases and J lost 1 base. The CDR3 runs to 17 residues. This CDR3 is CASSQLRTGGINYGYTF. For the CDR3, the DNA is TGTGCCAGCAGCCAATTACGGACAGGCGGAATTAACTATGGCTACACCTTC.

The chain carries TRBV6-2 or TRBV6-3 and TRBJ1-4; D is perhaps TRBD1 (6 bases). This CDR3 is built from 14 residues. V shed 4 bases and J shed 11 bases, with 17 bases lying between them. Germline loops: CDR1 MNHEY, CDR2 SVGEGT. CDR3 sequence: CASSFSGTNNKLFF. The CDR3 DNA sequence: TGTGCCAGCAGTTTTTCCGGGACAAACAACAAACTGTTTTTT.

The chain employs TRBV25-1 and TRBJ1-6; D gene ambiguous. Trimming removed 3 bases at V and 0 bases at J, with 3 bases between. The CDR3 has 14 residues. Germline CDR1 MGHDK, CDR2 SYGVNS. CDR3 region: CASSESSYNSPLHF. The CDR3 DNA reads as TGTGCCAGCAGTGAGAGCTCCTATAATTCACCCCTCCACTTT.

The V and J genes are TRBV5-6 and TRBJ2-1; no definite D call. Per germline, CDR1 SGHDT and CDR2 YYEEEE. V gave up 1 base and J gave up 4 bases, with 9 bases separating them. The CDR3 has 14 residues. CDR3 region: CASSLRLEYNEQFF. The CDR3 DNA reads TGTGCCAGCAGCTTGAGATTGGAGTACAATGAGCAGTTCTTC. Variable domain in full (rest from reference TRBV5-6 and TRBJ2-1): DAGVTQSPTHLIKTRGQQVTLRCSPKSGHDTVSWYQQALGQGPQFIFQYYEEEERQRGNFPDRFSGHQFPNYSSELNVNALLLGDSALYLCASSLRLEYNEQFFGPGTRLTVL.

The chain recombines TRBV5-5 with TRBJ1-1; the D gene is possibly TRBD1 (5 bases). Looked up from germline, CDR1 is SGHKS and CDR2 is YYEKEE (reference sequence). The V gene lost 4 bases and the J gene lost 1 base, with 11 bases spanning the gap. The CDR3 has 14 amino acids. The CDR3 nucleotides read TGTGCCAGCAGCCCGGTGGGGGGGAACACTGAAGCTTTCTTT. This sequence encodes CASSPVGGNTEAFF.

The J gene is TRBJ2-2, the V gene TRBV2; 12 nucleotides match TRBD2. The CDR3 extends over 15 amino acids. The V gene's germline CDR1 is SNHLY and CDR2 FYNNEI. Trimming took 6 bases from V and 5 from J; bases not matched to a gene: 4. The CDR3 nucleotides read TGTGCCAGCAGCGCCGGGACTAGCGGGACCGGGGAGCTGTTTTTT. Its translation: CASSAGTSGTGELFF.

The V and J genes are TRBV3-1 (or the pseudogene TRBV3-2) and TRBJ1-5; D not certain. The CDR3 consists of 13 residues. Between the trimmed V and J ends, which lost 3 bases and 5 bases, there was a span of 8 bases. Germline CDR1 and CDR2: LGHDT and YNNKEL (reference sequence). Here the CDR3 DNA reads TGTGCCAGCAGCCAGAGCAATTATCAGCCCCAGCATTTT. This codes for CASSQSNYQPQHF.

This clone was observed a few times. This rearrangement joins TRBV5-1 to TRBJ2-7, with TRBD2 as a possible D gene (6 bases). The V end was cut by 1 base, the J end by 2 bases, with 16 bases between. Germline V gives CDR1 SGHRS, CDR2 YFSETQ. The CDR3 is 16 residues long. The DNA of the CDR3 is TGCGCCAGCAGCTTGAACGATATACTAGCTCCCTACGAGCAGTACTTC. Residues: CASSLNDILAPYEQYF.

This clone has more than one count but fewer than ten. V gene TRBV30 combines with J gene TRBJ2-5; tentatively, D is TRBD2 (6 bases). The germline V and J ends were trimmed by 1 base and 7 bases, with 16 bases remaining between them. Germline CDR1 reads GTSNPN; CDR2 reads SVGIG (reference sequence). The CDR3 loop spans 14 amino acids. DNA of the CDR3: TGTGCCTGGAGTGCGAATGGGGGGTTGGCGACCCAGTACTTC. Translating it yields CAWSANGGLATQYF.

This chain links TRBV6-1 with TRBJ2-1; the match to TRBD1 covers 8 bases. The germline CDR1 and CDR2 sequences are MNHNS and SASEGT. The CDR3 is made up of 18 amino acids. V dropped 3 bases and J dropped 4; count of bases not matched to a gene: 14. The CDR3 DNA follows: TGTGCCAGCAGTGATCCTGGCGAGGCAGGGGGCGCGTACAATGAGCAGTTCTTC. As protein: CASSDPGEAGGAYNEQFF.

The V and J genes are TRBV24-1 and TRBJ2-3; the D gene is possibly TRBD2 (10 bases). Germline V CDR1 and CDR2: KGHDR, SFDVKD. V was cut by 3 bases and J by 5 bases, with 29 bases left in between. This CDR3 region has 20 residues. The CDR3 region is CATSDEQGASGSVARDTQYF. DNA of the CDR3: TGTGCCACCAGTGATGAACAGGGGGCTAGCGGGAGTGTTGCCAGAGATACGCAGTATTTT.

Details on this clone: A much larger clone is a single base away; this may be a read error. This rearrangement joins TRBV7-9 to TRBJ1-1, with 7 bases matching TRBD1. The CDR3 is 14 residues long. Trimming at V came to 1 base and at J to 1 base, leaving 0 bases not matched to a gene. The germline V gene encodes CDR1 SEHNR and CDR2 FQNEAQ (reference sequence). The CDR3 region is CASSLGTGNTEAFF. In DNA, the CDR3 is TGTGCCAGCAGCTTAGGGACAGGGAACACTGAAGCTTTCTTT. Filled out from reference TRBV7-9 and TRBJ1-1, the complete variable domain reads DTGVSQNPRHKITKRGQNVTFRCDPISEHNRLYWYRQTLGQGPEFLTYFQNEAQLEKSRLLSDRFSAERPKGSFSTLEIQRTEQGDSAMYLCASSLGTGNTEAFFGQGTRLTVV.

The chain combines TRBV11-2 with TRBJ1-2, with D possibly matching TRBD1 (6 bases). V dropped 1 base and J dropped 8 bases, with 11 bases sitting between them. Germline CDR1 reads SGHAT; CDR2 reads FQNNGV. This CDR3 contains 13 residues. This CDR3 reads CASSLAQGGGYTF. DNA for the CDR3: TGTGCCAGCAGCTTAGCACAGGGCGGAGGCTACACCTTC.

This clone showed up just a few times. The chain is built from TRBV6-2 or TRBV6-3 and TRBJ2-7; D call uncertain. The V and J ends lost 5 bases and 5 bases respectively, with 7 bases between them. Germline CDR1 reads MNHEY; CDR2 reads SVGEGT. The CDR3 runs 11 residues. The CDR3 bases are TGTGCCAGCAGTCCCTTCGACGAGCAGTACTTC. Its protein product is CASSPFDEQYF.

This clone was recorded many times. This specimen includes other DNA sequences encoding the same CDR3. J is TRBJ1-5 and V is TRBV4-2; the D is unclear. V dropped 0 bases and J dropped 0 bases, with 6 bases sitting between them. Germline values: CDR1 LGHNA, CDR2 YNFKEQ. The CDR3 has 15 residues. Written as DNA, the CDR3 is TGTGCCAGCAGCCAAGATCTGTATAGCAATCAGCCCCAGCATTTT. This sequence encodes CASSQDLYSNQPQHF.

This sequence joins TRBV18 and TRBJ2-7; weak D call: TRBD1 (5 bases). Per the germline V gene, CDR1 is KGHSH and CDR2 is LQKENI. Trimming left V 3 bases short and J 5 bases short, with 11 bases between. The CDR3 is 13 amino acids. CDR3 DNA sequence: TGTGCCAGCTCACCGCAGGGTTTCGACGAGCAGTACTTC. Residues: CASSPQGFDEQYF.